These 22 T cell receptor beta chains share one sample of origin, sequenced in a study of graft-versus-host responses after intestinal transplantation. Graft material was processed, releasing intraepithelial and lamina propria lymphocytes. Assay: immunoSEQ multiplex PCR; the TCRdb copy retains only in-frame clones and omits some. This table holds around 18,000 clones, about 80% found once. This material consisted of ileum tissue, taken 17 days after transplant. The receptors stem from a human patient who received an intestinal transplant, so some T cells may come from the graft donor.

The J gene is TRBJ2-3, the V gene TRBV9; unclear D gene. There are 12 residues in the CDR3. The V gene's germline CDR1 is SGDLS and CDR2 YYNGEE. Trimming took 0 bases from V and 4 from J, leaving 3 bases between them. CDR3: CASSVEADTQYF. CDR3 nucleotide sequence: TGTGCCAGCAGCGTAGAGGCAGATACGCAGTATTTT. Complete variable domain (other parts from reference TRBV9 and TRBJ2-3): DSGVTQTPKHLITATGQRVTLRCSPRSGDLSVYWYQQSLDQGLQFLIQYYNGEERAKGNILERFSAQQFPDLHSELNLSSLELGDSALYFCASSVEADTQYFGPGTRLTVL.

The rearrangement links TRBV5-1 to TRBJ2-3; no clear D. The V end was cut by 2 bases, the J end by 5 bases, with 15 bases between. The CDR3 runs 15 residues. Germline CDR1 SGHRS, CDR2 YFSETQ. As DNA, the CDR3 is TGCGCCAGCAGCTTATGGCCACCTTCCGTAGATACGCAGTATTTT. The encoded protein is CASSLWPPSVDTQYF.

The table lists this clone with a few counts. The CDR3 DNA sequence: TGCGCCAGCAGCCGCTGGCGGGACAGGGCTGGAAACACCATATATTTT. This sequence encodes CASSRWRDRAGNTIYF. The chain carries TRBV4-3 and TRBJ1-3; 9 bases are shared with TRBD1. The CDR3 runs 16 residues. The germline V gene has CDR1 LGHNA and CDR2 YSLEER. The ends lost 4 bases at V and 2 bases at J; junction bases unmatched: 6.

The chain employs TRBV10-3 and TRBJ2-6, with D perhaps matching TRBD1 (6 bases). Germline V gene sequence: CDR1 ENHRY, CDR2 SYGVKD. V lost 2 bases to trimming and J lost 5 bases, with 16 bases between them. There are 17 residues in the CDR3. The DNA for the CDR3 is TGTGCCATCAGTGAGGGGGGCGAGGGGCTAAGGGCCAACGTCCTGACTTTC. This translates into CAISEGGEGLRANVLTF.

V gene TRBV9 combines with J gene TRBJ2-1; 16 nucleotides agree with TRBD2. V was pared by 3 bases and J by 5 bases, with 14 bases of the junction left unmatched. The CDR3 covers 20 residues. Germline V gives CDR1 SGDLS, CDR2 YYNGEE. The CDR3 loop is CASSAPTPGLAGGYDNEQFF. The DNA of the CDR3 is TGTGCCAGCAGCGCCCCTACCCCGGGACTAGCGGGAGGGTACGACAATGAGCAGTTCTTC. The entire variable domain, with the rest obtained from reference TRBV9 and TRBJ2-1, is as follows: DSGVTQTPKHLITATGQRVTLRCSPRSGDLSVYWYQQSLDQGLQFLIQYYNGEERAKGNILERFSAQQFPDLHSELNLSSLELGDSALYFCASSAPTPGLAGGYDNEQFFGPGTRLTVL.

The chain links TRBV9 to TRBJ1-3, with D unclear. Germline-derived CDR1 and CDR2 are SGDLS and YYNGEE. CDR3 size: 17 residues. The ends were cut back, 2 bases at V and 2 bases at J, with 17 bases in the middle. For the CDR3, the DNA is TGTGCCAGCAGCGTTGGAGGTTTCCGGAAAACTGGAAACACCATATATTTT. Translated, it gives CASSVGGFRKTGNTIYF.

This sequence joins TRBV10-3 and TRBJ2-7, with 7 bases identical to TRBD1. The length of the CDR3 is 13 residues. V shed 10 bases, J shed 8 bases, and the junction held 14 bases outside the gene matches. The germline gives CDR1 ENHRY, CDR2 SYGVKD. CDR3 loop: CATAGTALSQQYF. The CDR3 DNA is TGTGCCACCGCCGGGACAGCGCTCTCCCAGCAGTACTTC.

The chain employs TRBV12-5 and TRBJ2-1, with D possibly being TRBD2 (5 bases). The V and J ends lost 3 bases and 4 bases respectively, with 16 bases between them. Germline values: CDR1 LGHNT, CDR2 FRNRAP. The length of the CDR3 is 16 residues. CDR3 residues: CASGFSLAAEYNEQFF. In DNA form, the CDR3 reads TGTGCTAGTGGTTTCTCCCTAGCAGCGGAGTACAATGAGCAGTTCTTC.

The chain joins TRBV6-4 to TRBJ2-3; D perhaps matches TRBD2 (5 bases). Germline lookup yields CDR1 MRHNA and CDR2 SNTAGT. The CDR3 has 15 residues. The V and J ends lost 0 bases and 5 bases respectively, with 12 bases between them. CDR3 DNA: TGTGCCAGCAGTGACTCAGGGAGCGGCGGAGATACGCAGTATTTT. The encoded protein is CASSDSGSGGDTQYF.

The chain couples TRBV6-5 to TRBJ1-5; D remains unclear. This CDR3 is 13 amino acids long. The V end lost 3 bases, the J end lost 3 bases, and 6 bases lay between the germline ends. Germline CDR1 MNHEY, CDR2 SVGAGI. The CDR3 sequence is CASSYKSNQPQHF. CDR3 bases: TGTGCCAGCAGTTATAAGTCCAATCAGCCCCAGCATTTT.

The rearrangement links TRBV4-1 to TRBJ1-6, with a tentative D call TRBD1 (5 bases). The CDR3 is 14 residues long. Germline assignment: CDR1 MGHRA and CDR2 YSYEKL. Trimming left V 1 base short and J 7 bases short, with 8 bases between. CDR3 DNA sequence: TGCGCCAGCAGCCAAGCAGGGCTCAATTCACCCCTCCACTTT. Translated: CASSQAGLNSPLHF.

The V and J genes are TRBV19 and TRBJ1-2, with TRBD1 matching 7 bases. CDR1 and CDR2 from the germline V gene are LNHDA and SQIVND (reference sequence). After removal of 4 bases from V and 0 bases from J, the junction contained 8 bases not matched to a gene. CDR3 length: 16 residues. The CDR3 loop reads CASSRQGLKANYGYTF. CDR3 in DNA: TGTGCCAGTAGTAGACAGGGACTAAAAGCTAACTATGGCTACACCTTC.

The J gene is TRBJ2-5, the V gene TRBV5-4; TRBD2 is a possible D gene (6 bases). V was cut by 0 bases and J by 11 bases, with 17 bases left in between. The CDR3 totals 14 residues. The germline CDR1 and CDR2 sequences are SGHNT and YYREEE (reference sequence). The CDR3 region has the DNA TGTGCCAGCAGCTTGGGACTAGATGGGTATGTGCAGTACTTC. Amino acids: CASSLGLDGYVQYF.

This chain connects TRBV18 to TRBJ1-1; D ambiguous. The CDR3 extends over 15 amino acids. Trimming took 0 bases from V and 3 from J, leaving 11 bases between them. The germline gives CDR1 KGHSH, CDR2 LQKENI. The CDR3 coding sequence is TGTGCCAGCTCACCACCGAGTAGGGCAGACACTGAAGCTTTCTTT. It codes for CASSPPSRADTEAFF.

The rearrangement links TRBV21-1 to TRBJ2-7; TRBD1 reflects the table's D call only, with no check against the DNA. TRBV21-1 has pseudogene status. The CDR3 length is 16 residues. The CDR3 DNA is TGTGCCAGCAGCGAAAAGGGGATCCCGGCCTCCTACGAGCAGTACTTC. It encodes CASSEKGIPASYEQYF.

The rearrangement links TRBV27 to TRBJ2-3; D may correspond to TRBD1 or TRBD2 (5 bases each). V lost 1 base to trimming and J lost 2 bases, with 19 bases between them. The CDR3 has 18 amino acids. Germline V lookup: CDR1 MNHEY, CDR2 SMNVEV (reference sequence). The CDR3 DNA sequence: TGTGCCAGCAGTTTATTGAGGGGTAGCCCTCCTTACACAGATACGCAGTATTTT. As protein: CASSLLRGSPPYTDTQYF.

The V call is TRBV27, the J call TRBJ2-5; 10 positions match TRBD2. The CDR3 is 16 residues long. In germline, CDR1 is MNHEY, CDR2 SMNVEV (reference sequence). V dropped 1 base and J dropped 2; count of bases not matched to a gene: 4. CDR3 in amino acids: CASSLFGSGRQETQYF. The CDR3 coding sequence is TGTGCCAGCAGTTTATTTGGTAGCGGGAGGCAAGAGACCCAGTACTTC.

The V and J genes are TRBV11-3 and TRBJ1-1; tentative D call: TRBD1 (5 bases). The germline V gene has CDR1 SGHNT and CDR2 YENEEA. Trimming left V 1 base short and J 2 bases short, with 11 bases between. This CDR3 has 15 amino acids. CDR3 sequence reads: CASSLAQGGNTEAFF. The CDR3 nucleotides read TGTGCCAGCAGCTTAGCGCAGGGAGGTAACACTGAAGCTTTCTTT.

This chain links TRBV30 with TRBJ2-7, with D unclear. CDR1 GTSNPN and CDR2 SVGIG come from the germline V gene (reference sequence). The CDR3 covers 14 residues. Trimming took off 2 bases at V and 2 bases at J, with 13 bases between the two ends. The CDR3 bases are TGTGCCTGGAGTTTAAGGGAAGTCACCTACGAGCAGTACTTC. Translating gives CAWSLREVTYEQYF. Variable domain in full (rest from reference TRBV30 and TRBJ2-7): SQTIHQWPATLVQPVGSPLSLECTVEGTSNPNLYWYRQAAGRGLQLLFYSVGIGQISSEVPQNLSASRPQDRQFILSSKKLLLSDSGFYLCAWSLREVTYEQYFGPGTRLTVT.

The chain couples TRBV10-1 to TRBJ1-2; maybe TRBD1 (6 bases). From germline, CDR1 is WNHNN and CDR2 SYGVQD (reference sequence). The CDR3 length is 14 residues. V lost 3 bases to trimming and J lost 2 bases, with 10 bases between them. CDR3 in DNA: TGCGCCAGCAGTGATCAGACAGGAAACTATGGCTACACCTTC. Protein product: CASSDQTGNYGYTF.

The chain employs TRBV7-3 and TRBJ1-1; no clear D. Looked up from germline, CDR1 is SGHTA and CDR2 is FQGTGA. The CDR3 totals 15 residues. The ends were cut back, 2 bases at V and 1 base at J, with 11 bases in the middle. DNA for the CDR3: TGTGCCAGCAGCTTACTTTTGAGGGAGAACACTGAAGCTTTCTTT. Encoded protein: CASSLLLRENTEAFF.

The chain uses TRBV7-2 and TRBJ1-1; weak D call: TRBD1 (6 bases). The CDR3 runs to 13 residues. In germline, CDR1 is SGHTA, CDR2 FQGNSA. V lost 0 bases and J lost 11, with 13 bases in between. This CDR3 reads CASSLAPQGSAFF. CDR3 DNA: TGTGCCAGCAGCTTAGCCCCACAGGGTAGCGCTTTCTTT.